This TCR beta chain was identified in a study of identical twins. Findings and limits, study-wide: In beta out-of-frame sequences, the excess sharing between twins was weaker.

The V gene lost 2 bases and the J gene lost 6 bases, with 14 bases spanning the gap. There are 15 residues in the CDR3. Germline lookup yields CDR1 MGHDK and CDR2 SYGVNS. TCRdb reanalysed the 5' RACE reads using MiXCR and keeps one entry per CDR3 protein. Of some 500,000 distinct CDR3 sequences listed, nearly 10% were seen once; the top ten hold under 3%. This clonotype has only a few counts. Its antigen is still unknown. This sample also appeared in a second study, on yellow fever vaccine responses in identical twins.

The clonotype was recovered from a woman in her late teens or twenties in good health. Sequences were obtained from PBMCs. This rearrangement joins TRBV25-1 to TRBJ2-1; D gene unclear. CDR3 protein: CASSEPGRHPNEQFF. As DNA, the CDR3 is TGTGCCAGCAGTGAACCAGGACGGCATCCCAATGAGCAGTTCTTC.